These 26 T cell receptor beta chains were sequenced from one sample in a study of blood T cell repertoires in COVID-19. The data were produced by immunoSEQ multiplex PCR, yet TCRdb's version contains in-frame clones alone and is incomplete. This table holds around 430,000 clones, about 83% found once. Sequencing was performed on PBMCs or T cells enriched from blood (not recorded which). The receptors stem from a woman aged 45-60 years who had recovered from COVID-19.

This clone appeared a single time. The rearrangement links TRBV9 to TRBJ1-5; 7 bases align to TRBD1. The CDR3 spans 16 residues. With 4 bases clipped from V and 0 bases from J, the junction kept 7 bases outside the gene matches. Germline values: CDR1 SGDLS, CDR2 YYNGEE. The CDR3 bases are TGTGCCAGCAGCACGGACAGGAATCTTAGCAATCAGCCCCAGCATTTT. Protein sequence: CASSTDRNLSNQPQHF. Together with reference TRBV9 and TRBJ1-5, the CDR3 gives the full variable domain: DSGVTQTPKHLITATGQRVTLRCSPRSGDLSVYWYQQSLDQGLQFLIQYYNGEERAKGNILERFSAQQFPDLHSELNLSSLELGDSALYFCASSTDRNLSNQPQHFGDGTRLSIL.

The rearrangement uses TRBV5-1 and TRBJ2-3, with TRBD2 matching 11 bases. The V gene end was trimmed by 4 bases and the J gene end by 4 bases; junction bases not matched to a gene: 5. Germline CDR1 and CDR2: SGHRS and YFSETQ. This CDR3 contains 15 residues. CDR3 coding DNA: TGCGCCAGCAGCGCGACTAGCGGGGCCTCAGATACGCAGTATTTT. Its translation: CASSATSGASDTQYF.

V gene TRBV7-2 combines with J gene TRBJ1-5; D call uncertain. CDR3 length equals 13 residues. Between the trimmed V and J ends, which lost 5 bases and 3 bases, there was a span of 8 bases. Looked up from germline, CDR1 is SGHTA and CDR2 is FQGNSA. CDR3 DNA sequence: TGTGCCAGCAGCCGGGAATTCAATCAGCCCCAGCATTTT. It codes for CASSREFNQPQHF.

J is TRBJ1-1 and V is TRBV9; D unresolved. Germline V lookup: CDR1 SGDLS, CDR2 YYNGEE. Trimming left V 3 bases short and J 3 bases short, with 15 bases between. The CDR3 is made up of 15 amino acids. Here the CDR3 reads CASSGGRDSYTEAFF. The DNA for the CDR3 is TGTGCCAGCAGCGGAGGGAGGGATTCTTACACTGAAGCTTTCTTT.

Concerning this clone: A read error may produce the germline difference seen at one junction end. CDR3 sequence: CASSPPSPTSFSDEQYF. CDR3 nucleotides: TGTGCCAGCAGTCCACCTTCCCCCACTAGCTTCTCCGACGAGCAGTACTTC. This sequence joins TRBV27 and TRBJ2-7; D is possibly TRBD2 (6 bases). CDR3 length: 17 amino acids. Germline CDR1 and CDR2: MNHEY and SMNVEV (reference sequence).

The CDR3 reads CASTAGQENTEAFF. For the CDR3, the DNA is TGTGCCAGCACTGCTGGACAGGAGAACACTGAAGCTTTCTTT. The chain has TRBV7-9 and TRBJ1-1, with 7 positions matching TRBD1. This CDR3 contains 14 residues. The germline gives CDR1 SEHNR, CDR2 FQNEAQ (reference sequence). Germline trimming cut 7 bases from V and 1 base from J; bases unmatched to any gene: 6.

The chain links TRBV7-9 to TRBJ1-1, with D hard to call. V lost 5 bases to trimming and J lost 6 bases, with 10 bases between them. The CDR3 loop spans 12 amino acids. Germline values: CDR1 SEHNR, CDR2 FQNEAQ (reference sequence). Written as DNA, the CDR3 is TGTGCCAGCAGCCGGGGTTCTTCTGAAGCTTTCTTT. Residues: CASSRGSSEAFF.

V and J are TRBV28 and TRBJ2-7; 10 bases agree with TRBD1. Germline trimming cut 6 bases from V and 5 bases from J; bases unmatched to any gene: 7. The CDR3 is 14 residues long. Germline-derived CDR1 and CDR2 are MDHEN and SYDVKM. CDR3 sequence reads: CASRDRGGPHEQYF. CDR3 bases: TGTGCCAGCAGGGACAGGGGGGGGCCCCACGAGCAGTACTTC.

The rearrangement uses TRBV28 and TRBJ1-6; TRBD1 matches 8 bases. V was clipped by 0 bases and J by 7 bases; unmatched bases: 2. Per germline, CDR1 MDHEN and CDR2 SYDVKM. The CDR3 runs to 15 residues. DNA for the CDR3: TGTGCCAGCAGTTTATGGGACAGGGTGAATTCACCCCTCCACTTT. Its protein is CASSLWDRVNSPLHF.

The genes are TRBV2 and TRBJ1-6; 9 bases fit TRBD1. Germline lookup yields CDR1 SNHLY and CDR2 FYNNEI. This CDR3 contains 14 residues. J gave up 9 bases and V 6 bases, and 6 bases lay outside the gene matches. The CDR3 sequence is CASSPRDRASPLHF. DNA for the CDR3: TGTGCCAGCAGCCCCCGGGACAGGGCTTCACCCCTCCACTTT.

This clone was observed once. J is TRBJ1-5 and V is TRBV30, with 8 bases fitting TRBD1. Per the germline V gene, CDR1 is GTSNPN and CDR2 is SVGIG (reference sequence). This CDR3 has 14 residues. V shed 5 bases, J shed 2 bases, and the junction held 5 bases outside the gene matches. CDR3 loop: CAWQTGDRNQPQHF. CDR3 bases: TGTGCCTGGCAGACAGGGGATCGCAATCAGCCCCAGCATTTT.

By sample share, this clone is medium-sized. The chain has TRBV6-6 and TRBJ1-1; D ambiguous. Trimming removed 5 bases from V and 1 base from J, with 32 bases in between. There are 21 residues in the CDR3. Per germline, CDR1 MNHNY and CDR2 SVGAGI (reference sequence). The CDR3 DNA sequence: TGTGCCAGCAGTCGCCGATTTACGGTCAGCGGCTCACCCGTGGGGAACACTGAAGCTTTCTTT. Its translation: CASSRRFTVSGSPVGNTEAFF.

In its sample, this clone was seen once. The rearrangement joins TRBV4-3 to TRBJ1-6, with D perhaps matching TRBD1 (5 bases). The germline CDR1 and CDR2 sequences are LGHNA and YSLEER. The V gene lost 0 bases and the J gene lost 7 bases, with 13 bases spanning the gap. The CDR3 covers 16 residues. The CDR3, as DNA: TGCGCCAGCAGCCAAGATCATCGGCAGGGAAATTCACCCCTCCACTTT. Protein: CASSQDHRQGNSPLHF.

Concerning this clone itself: At one end the junction does not follow the germline gene, possibly because of a read error. The V gene is TRBV7-2, the J gene TRBJ2-7, with 13 bases fitting TRBD2. The CDR3 sequence is 15 residues long. In germline, CDR1 is SGHTA, CDR2 FQGNSA. In DNA, the CDR3 is TGTGCCAGCACCCTACTAGCGGGGGGGATTTACGGGCAGTACTTC. Translating gives CASTLLAGGIYGQYF.

The chain recombines TRBV19 with TRBJ1-5; 7 bases fit TRBD1. In germline, CDR1 is LNHDA, CDR2 SQIVND (reference sequence). J lost 7 bases, V lost 3 bases, and 6 bases had no gene match. This CDR3 region has 14 residues. This CDR3 reads CASSIARGEQPQHF. The DNA of the CDR3 is TGTGCCAGTAGTATCGCCAGGGGGGAACAGCCCCAGCATTTT.

The rearrangement uses TRBV27 and TRBJ1-2; the match to TRBD1 covers 11 bases. The CDR3 extends over 14 amino acids. CDR1 MNHEY and CDR2 SMNVEV come from the germline V gene (reference sequence). Germline trimming cut 6 bases from V and 7 bases from J; bases unmatched to any gene: 7. The CDR3 is CASSIAGTGGGYTF. The DNA for the CDR3 is TGTGCCAGCAGCATCGCCGGGACAGGGGGTGGCTACACCTTC.

The chain recombines TRBV5-1 with TRBJ2-7, with 8 bases fitting TRBD2. After removal of 0 bases from V and 6 bases from J, the junction contained 20 bases not matched to a gene. This CDR3 spans 19 amino acids. Germline V gene data show CDR1 as SGHRS and CDR2 as YFSETQ. The CDR3, as DNA: TGCGCCAGCAGCTTGGCAGGTCTCGGCGGGGGGACAAAGGGGACCGAGCAGTACTTC. This translates into CASSLAGLGGGTKGTEQYF.

The chain has TRBV19 and TRBJ1-5; TRBD1 matches 7 bases. The length of the CDR3 is 14 residues. The V and J ends lost 7 bases and 6 bases, in that order; junction bases with no gene match: 9. The V gene's germline CDR1 is LNHDA and CDR2 SQIVND (reference sequence). CDR3 bases: TGTGCCAGTATCTCGACAGGGAGGAGTCAGCCCCAGCATTTT. It translates to CASISTGRSQPQHF.

The V gene is TRBV9, the J gene TRBJ2-2; TRBD1 matches at 7 bases. V trimming: 3 bases; J trimming: 1 base; junction bases outside the gene matches: 9. There are 17 residues in the CDR3. Germline V gene sequence: CDR1 SGDLS, CDR2 YYNGEE. The CDR3 nucleotides are TGTGCCAGCAGCGAGGGGGTTAGGACAGGGAACACCGGGGAGCTGTTTTTT. This encodes CASSEGVRTGNTGELFF.

The CDR3 region has the DNA TGTGCCAGCAGTTACTCGCGCTTACGGGTGAAGGCTGAAGCTTTCTTT. Protein: CASSYSRLRVKAEAFF. The chain uses TRBV6-2 or TRBV6-3 and TRBJ1-1; D not resolved. CDR1 is MNHEY and CDR2 is SVGEGT in the germline V gene. This CDR3 is 16 amino acids long. V was cut by 0 bases and J by 6 bases, with 17 bases left in between.

The table lists this clone with a count of one. The gene calls are TRBV4-1 and TRBJ1-1, with 7 positions matching TRBD1. Germline loops: CDR1 MGHRA, CDR2 YSYEKL. Trimming cost V 0 bases and J 7 bases; bases outside gene matches: 8. This CDR3 is built from 15 residues. In DNA form, the CDR3 reads TGCGCCAGCAGCCAAGAAGGCAGGGGGTGGAGTGAAGCTTTCTTT. Protein sequence: CASSQEGRGWSEAFF.

This clone has a single count. The rearrangement uses TRBV9 and TRBJ2-3, with 7 bases lining up with TRBD1. There are 19 residues in the CDR3. Germline V gives CDR1 SGDLS, CDR2 YYNGEE. V trimming: 1 base; J trimming: 3 bases; junction bases outside the gene matches: 17. Here the CDR3 DNA reads TGTGCCAGCAGCGTAACAATTAATCGACAGGGTTCTATGACAGATACGCAGTATTTT. Protein: CASSVTINRQGSMTDTQYF.

This clone came up a few times. This sequence joins TRBV19 and TRBJ1-5; 7 bases line up with TRBD1. V trimming: 4 bases; J trimming: 5 bases; junction bases outside the gene matches: 11. The CDR3 sequence is 16 residues long. Germline CDR1 LNHDA, CDR2 SQIVND (reference sequence). The CDR3 reads CASSTGTARLDQPQHF. The DNA for the CDR3 is TGTGCCAGTAGTACAGGGACAGCCCGTTTGGATCAGCCCCAGCATTTT.

The CDR3 nucleotides are TGTGCCAGCAGCTTAGACAGGCCCATGAACACTGAAGCTTTCTTT. Translated, it gives CASSLDRPMNTEAFF. V is TRBV7-2 and J is TRBJ1-1; D might be TRBD1 (5 bases). V was pared by 1 base and J by 0 bases, with 9 bases between. Looked up from germline, CDR1 is SGHTA and CDR2 is FQGNSA. The CDR3 totals 15 residues.

V usage is TRBV7-2 and J usage is TRBJ2-7; D gene unclear. V dropped 4 bases and J dropped 6 bases, with 13 bases sitting between them. The CDR3 has 13 amino acids. Germline V gene lookup returns CDR1 SGHTA and CDR2 FQGNSA. The CDR3 is CASSSTTIGEQYF. In DNA, the CDR3 is TGTGCCAGCAGCTCGACGACAATAGGCGAGCAGTACTTC.

The chain is built from TRBV5-6 and TRBJ2-4; no firm D call. The length of the CDR3 is 15 residues. Germline V lookup: CDR1 SGHDT, CDR2 YYEEEE. Trimming removed 0 bases from V and 3 bases from J, with 10 bases in between. CDR3 nucleotides: TGTGCCAGCAGCTTGGCCCGGGTAGACAAAAACATTCAGTACTTC. Its protein is CASSLARVDKNIQYF.